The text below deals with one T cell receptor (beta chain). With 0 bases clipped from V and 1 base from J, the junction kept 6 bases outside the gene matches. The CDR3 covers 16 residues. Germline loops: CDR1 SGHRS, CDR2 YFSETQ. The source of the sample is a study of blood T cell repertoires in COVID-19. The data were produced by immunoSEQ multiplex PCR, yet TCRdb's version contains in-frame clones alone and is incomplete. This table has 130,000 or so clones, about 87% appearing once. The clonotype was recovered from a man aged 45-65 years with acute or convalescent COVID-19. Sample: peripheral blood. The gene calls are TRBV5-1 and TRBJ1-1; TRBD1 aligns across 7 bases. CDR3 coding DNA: TGCGCCAGCAGCTTGGAGGGGGCATACGAGAACACTGAAGCTTTCTTT. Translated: CASSLEGAYENTEAFF.